Presented here are 20 T cell receptor gamma chains from one specimen sequenced in a study of Vδ1+ human thymocytes (dated by TCRdb to 2016 to 2019). These TCRs' antigens remain unknown. Broad study findings and their caveats: The thymic TRG and TRD repertoires appeared highly polyclonal, with Gaussian CDR3 length distributions, in contrast to the oligoclonal repertoires of peripheral blood.

The instrument given in TCRdb is Illumina MiSeq. RNA extraction was carried out with the RNeasy mini kit, and reverse transcription was then done using Superscript III. CDR3 amplicons were produced by multiplex PCR using pooled V-gene forward primers and a constant-region reverse primer with Illumina adaptor overhangs. TCRdb called clones anew from the public reads via CATT; matching DNA rows were later pooled. A total of about 6,500 gamma-chain clones appear in this sample, 42% of them only once. The ten largest clones represent roughly 2.1% of the sample. The specimen sequenced was Vdelta1+ gamma-delta thymocytes from the thymus. According to the study, the label for this sample's cell subset or site signals: FACS-sorted CD3+ TCRalphabeta- TCRVdelta1+ TCRVdelta2- thymocytes. The receptors come from a boy in the first two years of life who had congenital heart surgery.

The V and J genes are TRGV2 and TRGJ1 or TRGJ2. The J gene, absent from TCRdb, was called here by matching the DNA to germline. With 0 bases clipped from V and 12 bases from J, the junction kept 5 bases outside the gene matches. This CDR3 comprises 11 residues. In germline, CDR1 is EGSNGY, CDR2 YDSYNSKV. The CDR3 loop is CATWDGRGKLF. The CDR3 nucleotides read TGTGCCACCTGGGACGGGCGCGGGAAACTCTTT.

This sequence joins TRGV3 and TRGJ1 or TRGJ2. TCRdb lists no J gene, so it was determined here by aligning the DNA to germline. The CDR3 runs to 14 residues. The ends lost 0 bases at V and 6 bases at J; junction bases unmatched: 8. The germline gives CDR1 VTNTFY, CDR2 YDVSTARD (reference sequence). The DNA for the CDR3 is TGTGCCACCTGGGACAGGCCGGATTGTTATAAGAAACTCTTT. Its protein is CATWDRPDCYKKLF.

The chain employs TRGV3 and TRGJP2. The J gene, left out of TCRdb, was set here by checking the DNA against germline. The CDR3 has 17 residues. CDR1 VTNTFY and CDR2 YDVSTARD come from the germline V gene (reference sequence). J was trimmed by 2 bases and V by 0 bases; bases with no gene match: 9. Here the CDR3 DNA reads TGTGCCACCTGGGACAGGCCGACGTGGAGTAGTGATTGGATCAAGACGTTT. Translation gives CATWDRPTWSSDWIKTF.

The sample holds a few counts of this clone. The V call is TRGV4, the J call TRGJ1 or TRGJ2. J gave up 11 bases and V 0 bases, and 4 bases lay outside the gene matches. CDR3 length: 11 amino acids. Germline CDR1 and CDR2: EGSTGY and YDSYTSSV. CDR3 in DNA: TGTGCCACCTGGGATGGGCCGCAGAAACTCTTT. Its translation is CATWDGPQKLF.

The chain recombines TRGV3 with TRGJ1 or TRGJ2. No J gene was available from TCRdb, and it was assigned here by a germline match of the DNA. V lost 1 base, J lost 11 bases, and 11 bases stayed unmatched. The germline V gene has CDR1 VTNTFY and CDR2 YDVSTARD (reference sequence). This CDR3 has 13 residues. CDR3 sequence reads: CATWDRREVEKLF. DNA for the CDR3: TGTGCCACCTGGGACAGAAGGGAAGTAGAGAAACTCTTT.

Called V gene: TRGV5; the J gene was not called. This CDR3 contains 13 residues. The germline V gene encodes CDR1 VINAFY and CDR2 YDVSNSKD. The CDR3 here is CATWDRNYYQELF. DNA of the CDR3: TGTGCCACCTGGGACAGGAACTATTATCAGGAACTCTTT.

The chain has TRGV4 and TRGJ1 or TRGJ2. In the absence of a J gene in TCRdb, the DNA was matched to germline to assign it here. This CDR3 comprises 14 residues. Trimming cost V 2 bases and J 11 bases; bases outside gene matches: 15. The germline V gene has CDR1 EGSTGY and CDR2 YDSYTSSV. The CDR3: CATWDVPYYKEKLF. As DNA, the CDR3 is TGTGCCACCTGGGATGTTCCCTATTATAAGGAGAAACTCTTT.

About this clone: A read error may explain this, as a much larger clone is one base away. V usage is TRGV3 and J usage is TRGJ1 or TRGJ2. The J gene was missing in TCRdb and was found by matching the end of the DNA to germline. Per the germline V gene, CDR1 is VTNTFY and CDR2 is YDVSTARD (reference sequence). V lost 0 bases and J lost 11; bases outside the gene matches: 4. This CDR3 contains 11 residues. CDR3 loop: CATWDRQEKLF. CDR3 coding DNA: TGTGCCACCTGGGACAGGCAGGAGAAACTCTTT.

In this sample, this clone turned up a few times. V and J are TRGV4 and TRGJ1 or TRGJ2. The J gene, not given by TCRdb, was assigned here from a germline match of the nucleotide sequence. Germline V lookup: CDR1 EGSTGY, CDR2 YDSYTSSV. The CDR3 totals 11 residues. With V trimmed by 5 bases and J by 6 bases, 4 bases remained unmatched. The DNA for the CDR3 is TGTGCCACCTGGGGCGGTTATAAGAAACTCTTT. Its translation: CATWGGYKKLF.

There are a few counts of this clone. This sequence joins TRGV3 and TRGJ1 or TRGJ2. This CDR3 is 14 amino acids long. CDR1 and CDR2 (germline): VTNTFY, YDVSTARD (reference sequence). J was trimmed by 0 bases and V by 3 bases; bases with no gene match: 5. The CDR3 region has the DNA TGTGCCACCTGGGACGACCGGAATTATTATAAGAAACTCTTT. Its protein is CATWDDRNYYKKLF.

The table lists this clone with a few counts. A junction end diverges from the germline sequence, so it may reflect a read error. Within the sample, other DNA sequences also encode this same CDR3. The chain has TRGV9 and TRGJ1 or TRGJ2. CDR3 length: 13 residues. The germline V gene encodes CDR1 GITISATS and CDR2 ISYDGTV (reference sequence). The CDR3 coding sequence is TGTGCCTTGTGGGAGGTGTCGCCTTATAAGAAACTATTT. Its protein is CALWEVSPYKKLF.

The V call is TRGV9, the J call TRGJ1 or TRGJ2. V shed 2 bases and J 3 bases; nucleotides not matched to a gene: 4. CDR3 length equals 13 residues. The germline CDR1 and CDR2 sequences are GITISATS and ISYDGTV (reference sequence). In nucleotides, the CDR3 is TGTGCCTTGTGGGAGGCCCCTTATTATAAGAAACTCTTT. It encodes CALWEAPYYKKLF.

The chain couples TRGV4 to TRGJP2. The J gene, left out of TCRdb, was set here by checking the DNA against germline. This CDR3 is 15 amino acids long. Per the germline V gene, CDR1 is EGSTGY and CDR2 is YDSYTSSV. J gave up 4 bases and V 1 base, and 6 bases lay outside the gene matches. CDR3 nucleotides: TGTGCCACCTGGGATGGTCTGTTTAGTGATTGGATCAAGACGTTT. It yields the protein CATWDGLFSDWIKTF.

The chain carries TRGV4 and TRGJ1 or TRGJ2. No J gene is reported in TCRdb; it was inferred here by comparing the DNA with germline. Losses at the gene ends were 2 bases for V and 0 bases for J; bases not matched to a gene: 7. The CDR3 has 15 residues. Per the germline V gene, CDR1 is EGSTGY and CDR2 is YDSYTSSV. CDR3 in DNA: TGTGCCACCTGGGATGAACTCCCGAATTATTATAAGAAACTCTTT. This gives the protein CATWDELPNYYKKLF.

The gene calls are TRGV2 and TRGJ1 or TRGJ2. Here the J gene came from matching the DNA to germline, since TCRdb omits it. With 1 base clipped from V and 3 bases from J, the junction kept 6 bases outside the gene matches. The CDR3 runs to 14 residues. Germline V gives CDR1 EGSNGY, CDR2 YDSYNSKV. Here the CDR3 reads CATWDGGVYYKKLF. For the CDR3, the DNA is TGTGCCACCTGGGACGGCGGGGTTTATTATAAGAAACTCTTT.

A few counts support this clone. The chain joins TRGV8 to TRGJ1 or TRGJ2. Germline assignment: CDR1 VENAVY and CDR2 YDSYNSRV. After removal of 4 bases from V and 6 bases from J, the junction contained 3 bases not matched to a gene. The CDR3 sequence is 11 residues long. CDR3 region: CATWEGYKKLF. The CDR3 region has the DNA TGTGCCACCTGGGAAGGTTATAAGAAACTCTTT.

Only one count was recorded for this clone. The chain is built from TRGV4 and TRGJ1 or TRGJ2. Germline matching of the DNA provided the J gene here, since TCRdb leaves it blank. Germline CDR1 EGSTGY, CDR2 YDSYTSSV. With 4 bases clipped from V and 6 bases from J, the junction kept 18 bases outside the gene matches. This CDR3 region has 16 residues. DNA of the CDR3: TGTGCCACCTGGGACCCTTCCTTTGGTTGGAGTTATAAGAAACTCTTT. Its protein is CATWDPSFGWSYKKLF.

This clone showed up just once. The V gene lacks a call, and TRGJ1 or TRGJ2 is the J gene. The CDR3 has 11 residues. The CDR3 nucleotides read TGTGCCACCTGGGACCATTATAAGAAACTCTTT. As protein: CATWDHYKKLF.

Of note for this clone: Relative to the germline gene, one junction end is altered; a read error may explain this. The chain couples TRGV4 to TRGJ1 or TRGJ2. The J gene, left out of TCRdb, was set here by checking the DNA against germline. CDR3 size: 11 residues. The germline CDR1 and CDR2 sequences are EGSTGY and YDSYTSSV. The CDR3 protein is CAAGYYDKKLF. CDR3 nucleotides: TGTGCCGCCGGTTATTATGATAAGAAACTCTTT.

No V gene was called, and the J gene is TRGJ1 or TRGJ2. The CDR3 runs to 13 residues. The CDR3 loop reads CALWELYYYKKLF. CDR3 nucleotides: TGTGCCTTGTGGGAGCTGTATTATTATAAGAAACTCTTT.